The T cell receptor (beta chain) under discussion was sequenced for a study of T-cell reconstitution after alpha-beta-depleted transplantation in children. Overall study results and limits: Expanded graft clones numbering several hundred reportedly gave rise to alpha-beta T cells about two months after transplant.

Judged by abundance, this clonotype is medium-sized. The antigen remains undetermined. The authors prepared the TCRbeta library with unique molecular identifiers. TCRdb ran MiXCR on the PCR reads and lists one entry per CDR3 protein. Seen here are 3,500 to 5,500 distinct CDR3 sequences, around 12% observed once, and the top ten hold roughly 31%. Between the trimmed V and J ends, which lost 2 bases and 4 bases, there was a span of 9 bases. CDR1 is SGHRS, CDR2 YFSETQ, per germline. This CDR3 contains 14 residues. The clonotype was recovered from a male patient under 10 years old who had a stem cell transplant for acute lymphoblastic leukemia, so the T cells may come from the graft donor. This specimen was PBMCs, mostly from graft donor cells, taken 60 days after TCRalphabeta/CD19-depleted stem cell transplant. The chain uses TRBV5-1 and TRBJ2-2; D is perhaps TRBD1 (6 bases). The CDR3 loop reads CASSLGGATGELFF. The CDR3 nucleotides are TGCGCCAGCAGCTTAGGGGGTGCCACCGGGGAGCTGTTTTTT.